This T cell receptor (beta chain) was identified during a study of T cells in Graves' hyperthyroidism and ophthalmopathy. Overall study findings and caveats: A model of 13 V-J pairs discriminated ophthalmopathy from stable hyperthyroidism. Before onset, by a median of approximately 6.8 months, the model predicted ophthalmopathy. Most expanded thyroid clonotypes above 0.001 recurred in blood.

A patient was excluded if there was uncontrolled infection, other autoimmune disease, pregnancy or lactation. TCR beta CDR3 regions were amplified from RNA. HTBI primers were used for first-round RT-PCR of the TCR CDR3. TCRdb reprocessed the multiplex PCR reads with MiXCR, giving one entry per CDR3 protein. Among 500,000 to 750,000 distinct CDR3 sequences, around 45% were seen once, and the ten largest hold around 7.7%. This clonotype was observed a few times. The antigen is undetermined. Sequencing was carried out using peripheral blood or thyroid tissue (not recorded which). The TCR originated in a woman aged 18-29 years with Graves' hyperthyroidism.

In DNA form, the CDR3 reads TGTGCCAGCAGTTCAGGGAGCCCAAAGGGCTATGGCTACACCTTC. It encodes CASSSGSPKGYGYTF. This chain links TRBV2 with TRBJ1-2; perhaps TRBD1 as D (5 bases). The CDR3 covers 15 residues. V lost 5 bases, J lost 4 bases, and 17 bases lay in between. Germline V lookup: CDR1 SNHLY, CDR2 FYNNEI.